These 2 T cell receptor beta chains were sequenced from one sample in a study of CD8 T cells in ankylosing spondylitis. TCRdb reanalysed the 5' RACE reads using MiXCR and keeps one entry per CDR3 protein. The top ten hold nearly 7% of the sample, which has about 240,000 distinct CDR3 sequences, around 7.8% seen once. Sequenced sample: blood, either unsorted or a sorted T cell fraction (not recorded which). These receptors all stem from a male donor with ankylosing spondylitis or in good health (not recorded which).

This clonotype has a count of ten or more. This CDR3 reads CASSEDGSRRQFF. The CDR3 DNA reads TGTGCCAGCAGTGAAGATGGGTCCCGACGGCAGTTCTTC. The chain recombines TRBV2 with TRBJ2-1; D remains unclear. This CDR3 region has 13 residues. Trimming took 1 base from V and 12 from J, leaving 13 bases between them. CDR1 is SNHLY, CDR2 FYNNEI, per germline.

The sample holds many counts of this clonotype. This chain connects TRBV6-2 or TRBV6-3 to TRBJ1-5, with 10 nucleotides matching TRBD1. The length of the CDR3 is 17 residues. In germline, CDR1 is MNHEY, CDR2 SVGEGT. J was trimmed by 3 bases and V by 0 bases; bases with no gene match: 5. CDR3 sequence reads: CASSYSAGQGNNQPQHF. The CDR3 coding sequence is TGTGCCAGCAGTTACTCCGCGGGACAGGGGAACAATCAGCCCCAGCATTTT.